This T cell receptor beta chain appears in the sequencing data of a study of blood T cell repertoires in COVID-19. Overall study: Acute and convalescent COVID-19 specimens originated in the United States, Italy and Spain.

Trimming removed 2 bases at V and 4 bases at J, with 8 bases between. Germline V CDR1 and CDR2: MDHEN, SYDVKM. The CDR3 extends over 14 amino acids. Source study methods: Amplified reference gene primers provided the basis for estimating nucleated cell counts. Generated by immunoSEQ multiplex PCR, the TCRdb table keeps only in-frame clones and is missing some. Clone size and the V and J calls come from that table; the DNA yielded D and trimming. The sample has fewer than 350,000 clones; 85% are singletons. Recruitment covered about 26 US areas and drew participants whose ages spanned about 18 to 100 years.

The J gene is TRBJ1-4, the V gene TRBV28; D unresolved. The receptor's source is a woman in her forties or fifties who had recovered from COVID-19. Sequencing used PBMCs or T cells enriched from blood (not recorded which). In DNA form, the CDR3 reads TGTGCCAGCAGTTTAGTGCAGGATAATGAAAAACTGTTTTTT. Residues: CASSLVQDNEKLFF. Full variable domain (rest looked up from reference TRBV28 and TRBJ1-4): DVKVTQSSRYLVKRTGEKVFLECVQDMDHENMFWYRQDPGLGLRLIYFSYDVKMKEKGDIPEGYSVSREKKERFSLILESASTNQTSMYLCASSLVQDNEKLFFGSGTQLSVL.